The next 15 T cell receptor beta chains were all read from a single sample in a study of blood T cell repertoires in COVID-19 (dated by TCRdb to the early 2020s). Libraries were made using the immunoSEQ multiplex PCR assay. Held by TCRdb, this immuneACCESS table contains in-frame sequences only and omits some clones. Under half of the omission traces to an unresolved V gene where checked; the cause of the rest is unknown. The sample records 95,000 to 150,000 clones, about 79% of which are singletons. Jointly, the top ten make up 3% to 4.5% of the sample. What was sequenced was peripheral blood. The receptors shown here come from an elderly woman with acute or convalescent COVID-19.

This chain connects TRBV19 to TRBJ1-2, with D possibly matching TRBD1 (5 bases). In germline, CDR1 is LNHDA, CDR2 SQIVND (reference sequence). The CDR3 covers 15 residues. With 10 bases removed from V and 3 bases from J, the gap between germline ends came to 21 bases. As DNA, the CDR3 is TGTGCCACCCACAGGACAAGGGAGGGAGACTATGGCTACACCTTC. Translation: CATHRTREGDYGYTF.

V usage is TRBV19 and J usage is TRBJ1-1, with D tentatively TRBD1 (5 bases). V was trimmed by 3 bases and J by 1 base, leaving 9 bases between them. Germline CDR1 and CDR2: LNHDA and SQIVND (reference sequence). The CDR3 sequence is 14 residues long. The CDR3 DNA sequence: TGTGCCAGTAGTATGGACACTACGAACACTGAAGCTTTCTTT. Its protein product is CASSMDTTNTEAFF.

J is TRBJ2-7 and V is TRBV5-1, with TRBD1 identical over 10 bases. The CDR3 is 17 residues long. Germline V CDR1 and CDR2: SGHRS, YFSETQ. V was pared by 2 bases and J by 3 bases, with 11 bases of the junction left unmatched. DNA of the CDR3: TGCGCCAGCAGCTTTGGCGGTGGGACAGGGGACGTCTACGAGCAGTACTTC. Translated: CASSFGGGTGDVYEQYF. Drawing the rest from reference TRBV5-1 and TRBJ2-7, the complete variable domain is KAGVTQTPRYLIKTRGQQVTLSCSPISGHRSVSWYQQTPGQGLQFLFEYFSETQRNKGNFPGRFSGRQFSNSRSEMNVSTLELGDSALYLCASSFGGGTGDVYEQYFGPGTRLTVT.

CDR3 amino acids: CASRGLAEINEQFF. The DNA for the CDR3 is TGTGCCAGCAGGGGACTAGCCGAAATAAATGAGCAGTTCTTC. This sequence joins TRBV2 and TRBJ2-1; 9 bases are shared with TRBD2. This CDR3 contains 14 residues. Germline V CDR1 and CDR2: SNHLY, FYNNEI. V dropped 6 bases and J dropped 7; count of bases not matched to a gene: 7.

This clone occurred once. The gene calls are TRBV18 and TRBJ2-1; 9 nucleotides line up with TRBD2. The J segment lost 10 bases and the V segment lost 0 bases, leaving 7 bases of the junction unmatched. This CDR3 spans 15 amino acids. Per the germline V gene, CDR1 is KGHSH and CDR2 is LQKENI. The CDR3 DNA follows: TGTGCCAGCTCACCACCGGGCGGGGGGGCGGAGGAGCAGTTCTTC. Its protein is CASSPPGGGAEEQFF.

The chain has TRBV9 and TRBJ2-3, with 9 nucleotides matching TRBD2. V gave up 0 bases and J gave up 5 bases; unmatched junction bases: 7. CDR3 size: 16 residues. Germline assignment: CDR1 SGDLS and CDR2 YYNGEE. The CDR3 coding sequence is TGTGCCAGCAGCGTAGAGGGGGGACTAGCAGGAGATACGCAGTATTTT. Residues: CASSVEGGLAGDTQYF.

The rearrangement joins TRBV20-1 to TRBJ2-1; no clear D gene. CDR3 length: 13 amino acids. Germline V lookup: CDR1 DFQATT, CDR2 SNEGSKA (reference sequence). The germline V and J ends were trimmed by 3 bases and 8 bases, with 14 bases remaining between them. CDR3 residues: CSASILNGYEQFF. The CDR3 DNA sequence: TGCAGTGCTAGTATACTAAACGGCTATGAGCAGTTCTTC.

V and J are TRBV5-1 and TRBJ1-1, with a weak D call TRBD1 (5 bases). The CDR3 sequence is 15 residues long. Germline loops: CDR1 SGHRS, CDR2 YFSETQ. V lost 0 bases and J 1 base, leaving 10 bases between the germline ends. The CDR3, as DNA: TGCGCCAGCAGCTTGGGTGGACACGAGAACACTGAAGCTTTCTTT. Protein: CASSLGGHENTEAFF. Supplemented by reference TRBV5-1 and TRBJ1-1, the full variable domain reads KAGVTQTPRYLIKTRGQQVTLSCSPISGHRSVSWYQQTPGQGLQFLFEYFSETQRNKGNFPGRFSGRQFSNSRSEMNVSTLELGDSALYLCASSLGGHENTEAFFGQGTRLTVV.

This chain uses TRBV11-2 with TRBJ1-2; D gene uncertain. The CDR3 is 14 amino acids. The germline V gene has CDR1 SGHAT and CDR2 FQNNGV. V was clipped by 4 bases and J by 4 bases, with 13 bases between them. The CDR3 nucleotides are TGTGCCAGCAGCTCTTTGAGGGCTTCCTATGGCTACACCTTC. It is translated as CASSSLRASYGYTF.

This chain links TRBV4-3 with TRBJ2-6; the D gene is possibly TRBD1 (6 bases). Germline V gene lookup returns CDR1 LGHNA and CDR2 YSLEER. The CDR3 totals 19 residues. V lost 0 bases to trimming and J lost 0 bases, with 15 bases between them. CDR3 loop: CASSQDRGLMSSGANVLTF. CDR3 sequence (DNA): TGCGCCAGCAGCCAAGACAGGGGCCTTATGAGCTCTGGGGCCAACGTCCTGACTTTC.

The J gene is TRBJ2-2, the V gene TRBV11-2; 13 nucleotides match TRBD2. Germline trimming cut 6 bases from V and 8 bases from J; bases unmatched to any gene: 6. The CDR3 is 15 residues long. CDR1 is SGHAT and CDR2 is FQNNGV in the germline V gene. The CDR3 region is CASRLGLAGVGELFF. The CDR3, as DNA: TGTGCCAGCAGACTTGGACTAGCGGGGGTGGGGGAGCTGTTTTTT.

Written as DNA, the CDR3 is TGTGCCAGCAGCTTGGGACAGGGAATGGGCAATCAGCCCCAGCATTTT. Its translation is CASSLGQGMGNQPQHF. The chain uses TRBV11-2 and TRBJ1-5; TRBD1 agrees at 9 bases. Germline-derived CDR1 and CDR2 are SGHAT and FQNNGV. V was clipped by 3 bases and J by 2 bases; unmatched bases: 5. The CDR3 contains 16 residues.

This clone was found once. The rearrangement links TRBV30 to TRBJ1-1; tentative D call: TRBD1 (6 bases). The V end lost 7 bases, the J end lost 1 base, and 13 bases lay between the germline ends. CDR3 length equals 13 residues. Germline values: CDR1 GTSNPN, CDR2 SVGIG (reference sequence). The CDR3 loop is CASHRAQNTEAFF. CDR3 nucleotides: TGTGCCTCCCACAGGGCCCAGAACACTGAAGCTTTCTTT.

This chain joins TRBV5-1 and TRBJ2-2, with 12 bases lining up with TRBD2. The CDR3 covers 17 residues. V lost 4 bases and J lost 1; bases outside the gene matches: 5. The germline gives CDR1 SGHRS, CDR2 YFSETQ. The CDR3 sequence is CASSTPLAGGNTGELFF. The CDR3 coding sequence is TGCGCCAGCAGCACCCCACTAGCGGGAGGGAACACCGGGGAGCTGTTTTTT. Drawing the rest from reference TRBV5-1 and TRBJ2-2, the complete variable domain is KAGVTQTPRYLIKTRGQQVTLSCSPISGHRSVSWYQQTPGQGLQFLFEYFSETQRNKGNFPGRFSGRQFSNSRSEMNVSTLELGDSALYLCASSTPLAGGNTGELFFGEGSRLTVL.

The genes are TRBV5-1 and TRBJ2-6; perhaps TRBD1 as D (5 bases). CDR3 length equals 18 residues. Trimming pared 0 bases from V and 0 bases from J, leaving 13 bases between. CDR1 and CDR2 (germline): SGHRS, YFSETQ. CDR3: CASSLVPGLYSGANVLTF. Here the CDR3 DNA reads TGCGCCAGCAGCTTGGTCCCAGGGCTCTACTCTGGGGCCAACGTCCTGACTTTC.